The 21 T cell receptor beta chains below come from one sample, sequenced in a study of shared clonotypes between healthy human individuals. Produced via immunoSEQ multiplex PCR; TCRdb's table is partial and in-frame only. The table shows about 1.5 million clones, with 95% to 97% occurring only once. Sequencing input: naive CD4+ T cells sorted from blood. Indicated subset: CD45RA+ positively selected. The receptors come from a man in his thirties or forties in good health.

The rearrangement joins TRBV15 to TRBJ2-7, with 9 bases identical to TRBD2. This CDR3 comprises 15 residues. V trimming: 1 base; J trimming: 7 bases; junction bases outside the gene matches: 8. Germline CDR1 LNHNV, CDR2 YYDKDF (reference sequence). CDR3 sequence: CATSRVASGRFEQYF. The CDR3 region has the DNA TGTGCCACCAGCAGAGTTGCGAGCGGGAGGTTTGAGCAGTACTTC.

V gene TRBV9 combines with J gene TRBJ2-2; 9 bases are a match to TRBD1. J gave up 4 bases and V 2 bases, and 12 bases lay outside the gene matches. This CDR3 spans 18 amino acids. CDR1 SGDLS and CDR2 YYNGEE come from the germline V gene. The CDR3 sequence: CASSVFPGTGSVTGELFF. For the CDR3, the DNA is TGTGCCAGCAGCGTTTTTCCCGGGACAGGGTCGGTCACCGGGGAGCTGTTTTTT. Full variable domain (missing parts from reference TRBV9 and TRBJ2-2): DSGVTQTPKHLITATGQRVTLRCSPRSGDLSVYWYQQSLDQGLQFLIQYYNGEERAKGNILERFSAQQFPDLHSELNLSSLELGDSALYFCASSVFPGTGSVTGELFFGEGSRLTVL.

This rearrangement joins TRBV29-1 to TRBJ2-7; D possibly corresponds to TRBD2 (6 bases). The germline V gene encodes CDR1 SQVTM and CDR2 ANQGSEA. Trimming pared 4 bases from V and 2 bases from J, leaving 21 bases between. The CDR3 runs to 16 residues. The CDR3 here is CSVGSKLLADTYEQYF. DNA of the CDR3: TGCAGCGTTGGGTCCAAGTTGTTAGCGGATACCTACGAGCAGTACTTC.

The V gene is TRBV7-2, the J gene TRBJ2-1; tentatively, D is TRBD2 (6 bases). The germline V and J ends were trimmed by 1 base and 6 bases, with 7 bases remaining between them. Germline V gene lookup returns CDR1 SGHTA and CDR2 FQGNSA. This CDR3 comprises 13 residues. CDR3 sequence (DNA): TGTGCCAGCAGCTTAGTGACTAGCAATGAGCAGTTCTTC. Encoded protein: CASSLVTSNEQFF.

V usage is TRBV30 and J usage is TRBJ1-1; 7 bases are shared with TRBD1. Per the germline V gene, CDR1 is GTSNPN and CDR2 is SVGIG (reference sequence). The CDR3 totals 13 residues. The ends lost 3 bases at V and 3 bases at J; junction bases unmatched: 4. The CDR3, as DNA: TGTGCCTGGAGGGACAGGTTATACACTGAAGCTTTCTTT. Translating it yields CAWRDRLYTEAFF.

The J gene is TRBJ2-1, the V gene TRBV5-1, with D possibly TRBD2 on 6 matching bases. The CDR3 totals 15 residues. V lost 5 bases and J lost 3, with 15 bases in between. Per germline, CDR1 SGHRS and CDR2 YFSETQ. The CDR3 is CASRISGEGYNEQFF. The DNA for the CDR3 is TGCGCCAGCAGAATCTCGGGAGAGGGCTACAATGAGCAGTTCTTC.

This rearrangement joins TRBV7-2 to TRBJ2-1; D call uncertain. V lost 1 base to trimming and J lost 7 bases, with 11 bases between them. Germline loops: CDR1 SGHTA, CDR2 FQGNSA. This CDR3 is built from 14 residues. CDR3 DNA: TGTGCCAGCAGCTTAGAATATATGAGGAATGAGCAGTTCTTC. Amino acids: CASSLEYMRNEQFF.

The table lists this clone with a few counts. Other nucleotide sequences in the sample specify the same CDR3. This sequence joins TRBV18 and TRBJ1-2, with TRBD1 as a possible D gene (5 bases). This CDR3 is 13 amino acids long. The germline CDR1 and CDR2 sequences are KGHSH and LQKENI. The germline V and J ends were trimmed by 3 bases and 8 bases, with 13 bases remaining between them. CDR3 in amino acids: CASSPPGGLGYTF. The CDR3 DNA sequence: TGTGCCAGCTCACCCCCCGGGGGTTTGGGCTACACCTTC.

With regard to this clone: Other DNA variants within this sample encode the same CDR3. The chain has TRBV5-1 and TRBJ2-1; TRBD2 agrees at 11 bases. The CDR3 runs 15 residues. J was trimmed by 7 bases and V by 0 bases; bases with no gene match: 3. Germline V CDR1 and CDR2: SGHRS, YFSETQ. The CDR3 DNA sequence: TGCGCCAGCAGCTTGGGACTAGCGGGATTTAATGAGCAGTTCTTC. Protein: CASSLGLAGFNEQFF. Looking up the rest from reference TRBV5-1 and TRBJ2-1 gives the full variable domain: KAGVTQTPRYLIKTRGQQVTLSCSPISGHRSVSWYQQTPGQGLQFLFEYFSETQRNKGNFPGRFSGRQFSNSRSEMNVSTLELGDSALYLCASSLGLAGFNEQFFGPGTRLTVL.

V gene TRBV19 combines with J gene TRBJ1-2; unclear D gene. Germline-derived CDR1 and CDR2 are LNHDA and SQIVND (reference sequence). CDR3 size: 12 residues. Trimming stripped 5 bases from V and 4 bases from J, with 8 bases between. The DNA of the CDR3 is TGTGCCAGTAGTGTGGTGGCCTATGGCTACACCTTC. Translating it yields CASSVVAYGYTF.

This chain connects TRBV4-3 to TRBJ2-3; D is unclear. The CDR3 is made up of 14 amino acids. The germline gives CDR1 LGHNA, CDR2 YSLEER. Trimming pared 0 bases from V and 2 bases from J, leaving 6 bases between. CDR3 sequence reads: CASSQEGFTDTQYF. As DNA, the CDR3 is TGCGCCAGCAGCCAAGAAGGGTTCACAGATACGCAGTATTTT.

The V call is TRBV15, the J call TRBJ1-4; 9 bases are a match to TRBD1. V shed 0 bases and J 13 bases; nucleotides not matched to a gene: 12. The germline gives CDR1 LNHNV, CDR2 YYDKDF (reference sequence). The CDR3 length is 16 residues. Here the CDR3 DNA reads TGTGCCACCAGCAGAGAGGCGGACAGGGGAAGGTTTGCACTGTTTTTT. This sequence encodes CATSREADRGRFALFF.

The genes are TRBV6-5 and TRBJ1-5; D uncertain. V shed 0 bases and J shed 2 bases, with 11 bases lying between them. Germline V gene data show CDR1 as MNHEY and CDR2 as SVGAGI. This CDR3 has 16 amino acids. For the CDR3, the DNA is TGTGCCAGCAGTTACTCGGCTGTAGTGGGCAATCAGCCCCAGCATTTT. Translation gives CASSYSAVVGNQPQHF.

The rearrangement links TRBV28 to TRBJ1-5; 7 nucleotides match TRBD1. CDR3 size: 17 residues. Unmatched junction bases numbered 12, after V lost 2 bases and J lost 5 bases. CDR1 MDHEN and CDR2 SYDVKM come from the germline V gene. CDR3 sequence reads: CASSLALTGSTDQPQHF. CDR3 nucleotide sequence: TGTGCCAGCAGTTTAGCCTTGACAGGGAGCACCGATCAGCCCCAGCATTTT.

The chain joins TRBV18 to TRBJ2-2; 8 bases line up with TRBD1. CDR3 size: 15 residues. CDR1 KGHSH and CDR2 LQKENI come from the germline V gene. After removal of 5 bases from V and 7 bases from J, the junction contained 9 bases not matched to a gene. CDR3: CASSRMTGEVGELFF. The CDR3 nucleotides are TGTGCCAGCTCAAGAATGACAGGGGAAGTCGGGGAGCTGTTTTTT.

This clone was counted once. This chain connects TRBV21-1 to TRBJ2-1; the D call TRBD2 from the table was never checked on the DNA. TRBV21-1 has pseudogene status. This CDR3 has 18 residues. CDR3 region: CASSIPRRWGDSYNEQFF. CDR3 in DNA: TGTGCCAGCAGCATTCCCCGTCGGTGGGGGGACTCCTACAATGAGCAGTTCTTC.

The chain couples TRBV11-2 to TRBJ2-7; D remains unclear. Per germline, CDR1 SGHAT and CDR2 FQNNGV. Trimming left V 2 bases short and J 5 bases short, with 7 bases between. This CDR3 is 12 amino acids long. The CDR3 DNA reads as TGTGCCAGCAGCTTATCACCAAACGAGCAGTACTTC. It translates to CASSLSPNEQYF.

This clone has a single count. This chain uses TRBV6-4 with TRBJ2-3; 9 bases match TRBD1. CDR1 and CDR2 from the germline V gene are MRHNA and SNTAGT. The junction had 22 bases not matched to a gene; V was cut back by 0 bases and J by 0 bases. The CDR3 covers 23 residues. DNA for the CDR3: TGTGCCAGCAGTGACTCCGAACATCACAGGGGGCGGGTGCCCCGCTCTAGCACAGATACGCAGTATTTT. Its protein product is CASSDSEHHRGRVPRSSTDTQYF.

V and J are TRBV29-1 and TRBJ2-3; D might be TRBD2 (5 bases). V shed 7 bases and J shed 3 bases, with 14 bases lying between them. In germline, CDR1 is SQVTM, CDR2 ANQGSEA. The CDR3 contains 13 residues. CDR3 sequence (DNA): TGCAGCGGCCTACGGCCGGGAACAGATACGCAGTATTTT. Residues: CSGLRPGTDTQYF.

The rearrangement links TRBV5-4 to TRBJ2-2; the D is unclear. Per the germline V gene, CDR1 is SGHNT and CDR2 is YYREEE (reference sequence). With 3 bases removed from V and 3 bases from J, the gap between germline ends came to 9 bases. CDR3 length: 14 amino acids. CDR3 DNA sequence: TGTGCCAGCAGCTCTATAGGCTACACCGGGGAGCTGTTTTTT. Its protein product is CASSSIGYTGELFF.

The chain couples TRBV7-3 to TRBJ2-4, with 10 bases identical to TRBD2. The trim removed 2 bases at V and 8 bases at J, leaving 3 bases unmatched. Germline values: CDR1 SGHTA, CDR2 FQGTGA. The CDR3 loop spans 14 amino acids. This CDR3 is CASSLGTSVDIQYF. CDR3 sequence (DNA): TGTGCCAGCAGCTTAGGGACTAGCGTTGACATTCAGTACTTC.